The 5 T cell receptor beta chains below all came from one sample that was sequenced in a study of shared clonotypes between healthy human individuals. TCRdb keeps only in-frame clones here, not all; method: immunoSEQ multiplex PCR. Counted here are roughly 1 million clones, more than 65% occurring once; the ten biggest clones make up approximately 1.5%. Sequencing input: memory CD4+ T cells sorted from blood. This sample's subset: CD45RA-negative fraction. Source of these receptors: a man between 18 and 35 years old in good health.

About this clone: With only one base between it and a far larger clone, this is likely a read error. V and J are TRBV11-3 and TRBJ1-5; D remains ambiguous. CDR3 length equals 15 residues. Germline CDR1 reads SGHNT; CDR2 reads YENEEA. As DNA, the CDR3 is TGTGCCAGCAGCTTACCGGGAAGCGGTAATCGGCCCCAGCATTTT. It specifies CASSLPGSGNRPQHF.

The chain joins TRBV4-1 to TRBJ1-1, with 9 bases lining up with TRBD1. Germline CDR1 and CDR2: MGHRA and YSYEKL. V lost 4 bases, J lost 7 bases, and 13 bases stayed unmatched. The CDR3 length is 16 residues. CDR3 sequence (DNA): TGCGCCAGCAGCCGAGCTAATCCGGGACAGGGATATGAAGCTTTCTTT. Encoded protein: CASSRANPGQGYEAFF.

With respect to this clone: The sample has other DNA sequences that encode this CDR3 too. The CDR3 DNA is TGCGCCAGCAGGCTACAGGGGGCGAGCTACGAGCAGTACTTC. This codes for CASRLQGASYEQYF. This rearrangement joins TRBV5-1 to TRBJ2-7; 9 nucleotides line up with TRBD1. Germline-derived CDR1 and CDR2 are SGHRS and YFSETQ. CDR3 length: 14 residues. The V segment lost 5 bases and the J segment 3 bases; nucleotides outside the gene matches: 6.

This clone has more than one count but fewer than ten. CDR3 nucleotide sequence: TGTGCCAGCAATAAGGGGGCCGTCAAAAACATTCAGTACTTC. Residues: CASNKGAVKNIQYF. V gene TRBV7-2 combines with J gene TRBJ2-4; 7 positions match TRBD1. Germline-derived CDR1 and CDR2 are SGHTA and FQGNSA. The CDR3 is made up of 14 amino acids. Trimming took 7 bases from V and 3 from J; bases not matched to a gene: 6.

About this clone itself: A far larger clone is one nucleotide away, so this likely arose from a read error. The CDR3 region is CASSPPSGNTTYF. The CDR3 DNA reads as TGTGCCAGCTCACCACCTAGTGGAAACACCACATATTTT. The chain couples TRBV18 to TRBJ1-3; D remains unclear. The CDR3 covers 13 residues. Germline V gene lookup returns CDR1 KGHSH and CDR2 LQKENI.